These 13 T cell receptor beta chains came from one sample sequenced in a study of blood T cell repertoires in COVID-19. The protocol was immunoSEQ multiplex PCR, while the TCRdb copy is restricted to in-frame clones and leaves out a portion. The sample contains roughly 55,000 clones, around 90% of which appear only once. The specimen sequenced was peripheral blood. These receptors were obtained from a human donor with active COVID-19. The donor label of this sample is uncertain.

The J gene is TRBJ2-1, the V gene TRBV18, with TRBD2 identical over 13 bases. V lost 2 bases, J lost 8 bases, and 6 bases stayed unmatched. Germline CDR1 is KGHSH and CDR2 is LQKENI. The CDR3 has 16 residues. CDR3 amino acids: CASSPRRTSGSYEQFF. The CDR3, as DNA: TGTGCCAGCTCACCAAGGAGGACTAGCGGGAGCTATGAGCAGTTCTTC.

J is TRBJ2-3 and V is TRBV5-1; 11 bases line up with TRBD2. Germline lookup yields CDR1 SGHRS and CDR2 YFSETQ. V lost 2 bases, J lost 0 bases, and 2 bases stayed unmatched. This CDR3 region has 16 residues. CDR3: CASSLLAGGSTDTQYF. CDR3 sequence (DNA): TGCGCCAGCAGCTTATTAGCGGGGGGGAGCACAGATACGCAGTATTTT.

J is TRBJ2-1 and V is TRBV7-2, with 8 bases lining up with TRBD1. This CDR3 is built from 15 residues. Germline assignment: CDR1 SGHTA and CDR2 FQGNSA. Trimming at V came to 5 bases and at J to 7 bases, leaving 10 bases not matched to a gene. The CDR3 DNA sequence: TGTGCCAGCAGCCTAACTCGGACAGGGATTAATGAGCAGTTCTTC. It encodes CASSLTRTGINEQFF. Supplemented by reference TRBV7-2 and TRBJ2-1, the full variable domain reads GAGVSQSPSNKVTEKGKDVELRCDPISGHTALYWYRQSLGQGLEFLIYFQGNSAPDKSGLPSDRFSAERTGGSVSTLTIQRTQQEDSAVYLCASSLTRTGINEQFFGPGTRLTVL.

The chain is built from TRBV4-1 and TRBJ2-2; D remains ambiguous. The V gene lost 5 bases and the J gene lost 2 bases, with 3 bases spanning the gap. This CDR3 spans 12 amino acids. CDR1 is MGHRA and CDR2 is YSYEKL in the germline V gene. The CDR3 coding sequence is TGCGCCAGCAGCGGCAACACCGGGGAGCTGTTTTTT. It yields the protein CASSGNTGELFF.

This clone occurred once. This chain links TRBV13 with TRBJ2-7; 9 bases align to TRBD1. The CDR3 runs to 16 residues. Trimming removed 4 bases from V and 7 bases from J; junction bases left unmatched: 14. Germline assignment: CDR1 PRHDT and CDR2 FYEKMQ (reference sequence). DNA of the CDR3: TGTGCCAGCAGCTACCGTAATGGACAGGGGCGTAGTGAGCAGTACGTC. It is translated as CASSYRNGQGRSEQYV.

The CDR3 DNA is TGTGCCAGCAGCTTATCGGGGGGAACCTACGAGCAGTACGTC. Its translation: CASSLSGGTYEQYV. This chain joins TRBV11-2 and TRBJ2-7, with 7 bases fitting TRBD2. The V gene end was trimmed by 2 bases and the J gene end by 2 bases; junction bases not matched to a gene: 3. CDR1 and CDR2 from the germline V gene are SGHAT and FQNNGV. The CDR3 contains 14 residues.

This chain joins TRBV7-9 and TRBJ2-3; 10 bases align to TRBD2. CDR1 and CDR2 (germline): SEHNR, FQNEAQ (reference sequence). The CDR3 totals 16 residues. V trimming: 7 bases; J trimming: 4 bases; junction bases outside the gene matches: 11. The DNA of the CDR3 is TGTGCCAGCATCAAAGAATCCCTAGCGGGAGCAGATACGCAGTATTTT. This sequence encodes CASIKESLAGADTQYF.

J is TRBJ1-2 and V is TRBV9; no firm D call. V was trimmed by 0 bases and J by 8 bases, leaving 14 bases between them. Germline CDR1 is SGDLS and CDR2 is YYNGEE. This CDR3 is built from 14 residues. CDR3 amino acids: CASSVEEGIGGYTF. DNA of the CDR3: TGTGCCAGCAGCGTAGAAGAGGGAATAGGCGGCTACACCTTC.

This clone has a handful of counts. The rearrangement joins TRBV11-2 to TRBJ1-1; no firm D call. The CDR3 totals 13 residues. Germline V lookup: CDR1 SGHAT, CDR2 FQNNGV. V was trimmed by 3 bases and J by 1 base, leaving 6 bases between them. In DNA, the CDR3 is TGTGCCAGCAGCTTTAGAAGGAACACTGAAGCTTTCTTT. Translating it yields CASSFRRNTEAFF.

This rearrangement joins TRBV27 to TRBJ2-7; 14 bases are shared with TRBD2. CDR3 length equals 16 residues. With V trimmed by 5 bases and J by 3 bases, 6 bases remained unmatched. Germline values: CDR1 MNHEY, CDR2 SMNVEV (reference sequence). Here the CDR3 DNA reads TGTGCCAGCAGTCCCCGGACTAGCGGGAGGTACTACGAGCAGTACTTC. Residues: CASSPRTSGRYYEQYF.

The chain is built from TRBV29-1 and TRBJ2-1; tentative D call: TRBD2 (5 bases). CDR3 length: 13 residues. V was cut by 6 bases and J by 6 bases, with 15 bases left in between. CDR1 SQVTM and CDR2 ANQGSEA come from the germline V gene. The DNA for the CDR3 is TGCAGCGTCCCGGGGTCGACGGTCAATGAGCAGTTCTTC. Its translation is CSVPGSTVNEQFF.

The CDR3 DNA sequence: TGTGCCAGCAGCCTATGGGAAGGGGCAAACAATGAGCAGTTCTTC. This codes for CASSLWEGANNEQFF. V is TRBV3-1 (or the pseudogene TRBV3-2) and J is TRBJ2-1; weak D call: TRBD1 (5 bases). The CDR3 runs to 15 residues. Germline V gene sequence: CDR1 LGHDT, CDR2 YNNKEL (reference sequence). The V end lost 4 bases, the J end lost 5 bases, and 15 bases lay between the germline ends.

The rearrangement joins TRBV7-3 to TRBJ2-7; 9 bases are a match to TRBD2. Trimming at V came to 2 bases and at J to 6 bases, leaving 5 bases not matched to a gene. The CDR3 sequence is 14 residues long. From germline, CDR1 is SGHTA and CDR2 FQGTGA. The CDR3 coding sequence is TGTGCCAGCAGCTTATTAGCGGGAGCCGGCGAGCAGTACTTC. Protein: CASSLLAGAGEQYF.